This TCR beta chain was obtained from a study of cytomegalovirus exposure and HLA in healthy donors (dated by TCRdb to 2017 to 2019). Regarding the study in general: An earlier analysis of some 500 of the donors reported roughly 270 Gb of sequence data and around 120 million unique TCR beta sequences from some 180 million T cells. Approximately 310 gigabases of sequencing data and 75 million to 85 million unique TCR sequences made up an early release that covered approximately 700 HLA-typed donors. Of the roughly 400 genotyped donors, 81% were placed in the genetic ancestry cluster associated with self-reported Caucasian donors. The aim of the study was to test whether cataloging public T cell receptors could identify signatures of past pathogen exposure. The study used immunosequencing to profile the T cell repertoires of more than 650 subjects and linked those repertoires to cytomegalovirus serostatus. A separate validation cohort of about 110 different subjects was used in addition to the roughly 670-subject first cohort. To predict cytomegalovirus infection status, the study brought together high-throughput TCR immunosequencing, statistical association of individual TCRs with disease status, and machine learning. A later analysis re-examined previously published TCR beta repertoires from more than 650 donors and added high-resolution HLA genotyping to investigate patterns of TCR occurrence. Rather than using new phenotypic data, the later analysis identified candidate immune exposures from TCR beta sequences and from how often those sequences occurred across donors. An earlier analysis of approximately 580 of the donors used high-throughput TCR beta sequencing to judge whether each TCR beta V gene segment behaved as functional or pseudogenic. Alongside the repertoire data, information on donor age, sex, ethnicity and CMV serostatus was compiled. A later genetic analysis used genome-wide SNP genotypes for about 65% of the roughly 700 donors, treating that subset as a discovery cohort. Every repertoire in the discovery cohort had been generated on one and the same sequencing platform. HLA typing covered class I and class II loci at four-digit resolution. The number of typed donors differed by locus: about 629-630 for A, B, C, DRB1 and DQB1; 522 for DQA1; around 610 for DPA1; and roughly 450 for DPB1. Five DR-DQ haplotypes were handled as single units for association and clustering because linkage in the cohort was strong. Across 300 to 500 genotyped donors of the cohort, an average of approximately 200,000 unique TCR beta nucleotide sequences per donor were sequenced, and about a sixth of those sequences were non-productive. Findings and caveats that apply to the study as a whole: For the cohort, immune exposure information was limited to CMV serostatus. Assigning TCR associations to individual alleles was difficult when HLA alleles, especially DR and DQ, strongly co-occurred. Linkage disequilibrium might explain the correlated functional status among segregating V segments, but an unknown experimental factor could not be ruled out. Only TCR beta chains were sequenced in this cohort, and the absence of alpha or paired-chain data limited detectable features. In a later analysis, HLA-associated TCR beta chains showed more clonal expansion and lower generation probabilities than non-associated chains that were equally common. The authors suggested that the approach could potentially be generalized to other disease states and immunological phenotypes. A later analysis reported that several top co-occurrence clusters appeared linked to parvovirus B19, influenza, CMV and Epstein-Barr virus. Across donors, most TCR sequences were observed very rarely, whereas some public TCRs were present in many individuals. In a later analysis, most CMV-associated TCR beta chains were found to appear HLA-restricted, with HLA associations seemingly driven largely by CMV exposure. A group of highly shared sequence variants was considered likely to be a technical artifact of the sequencing pipeline. An earlier analysis of approximately 540 of the donors showed that most TCR beta V segments appeared in productive rearrangements either about 87% or about 30% of the time, which broadly matched IMGT annotations. At a false discovery rate of 0.05, a later analysis linked approximately 18,000 TCR beta sequences to specific HLA alleles. The classifier was reported to diagnose cytomegalovirus status with high specificity and sensitivity in both the original cohort and the validation cohort. The study gave a list of under 200 TCR beta chains associated with cytomegalovirus. A later analysis found that TCR association rates varied across HLA loci, with DRB1 alleles showing the most associated TCRs and HLA-C alleles the fewest. The earlier analysis of 450 to 700 of the donors excluded some 16 rarely observed V segments, including chromosome 9 orphons, because counts were too low. V-gene and J-gene trimming of TCR beta chains was associated with a missense DCLRE1C variant in a later genetic analysis, and the association was replicated in an independent cohort. Because the 87-base-pair reads could not distinguish some IMGT-functional V segments, including TRBV6-2 and TRBV6-3, those segments were excluded. Three of the identified cytomegalovirus-associated TCR beta chains were confirmed in vitro to be specific for cytomegalovirus antigens. Because HLA typing was unavailable for some donors at each locus, only the typed subset was used in association tests. A later genetic analysis reported fewer N-insertions in productive TCRs among donors in an Asian-associated ancestry cluster than the roughly 620-donor mean. A further reported finding was that TCR beta sequences accurately predicted the HLA-A and HLA-B alleles for most subjects in the first cohort. The presence/absence analyses assumed that sequencing depth was roughly uniform across donors, and that assumption may not be true.

Counted from cysteine to phenylalanine, this CDR3 has 17 amino acids. The only DNA kept is the CDR3, 51 bases in frame from the first base. At the junction V is shortened by 2 bases and J by 0 bases; bases outside the gene matches: 7. In total, 500 to 700 healthy bone marrow donors made up the cohort. Cohort members were all nominally healthy when sampled, although unrecorded immune exposures were likely present. The donor was CMV seropositive and was included in the group of 250 to 350 seropositive cohort members. Each donor provided a peripheral blood sample, and peripheral blood mononuclear cells were used for TCR beta sequencing. Genomic DNA extraction from the blood cell samples was performed with the Qiagen DNeasy Blood Extraction Kit. About this clone: Its antigen is currently not known. One base away there is no much larger clone; base qualities are not given.

Library construction relied on the immunoSEQ multiplex PCR assay. The multiplex PCR relied on a mix of 60 forward primers for TCR Vbeta segments and 13 reverse primers for TCR Jbeta segments. A multiplex PCR assay on genomic DNA amplified the CDR3 region of rearranged TCR beta genes. Amplified TCR beta libraries were sequenced as 87-base-pair reads on the Illumina HiSeq System. In the paper's pipeline: A later analysis tallied some 79 million unique TCR beta chains across the 610 or so repertoires, and about 12 million of those chains were shared by two or more donors. Raw reads were error-corrected and collapsed into unique sequences by a nearest-neighbor algorithm in which closely related sequences were merged to remove PCR and sequencing errors. To assign V, D and J gene segments, CDR3 sequences were aligned to IMGT reference sequences. For a sequence to be retained, a match of at least six nucleotides to both a V gene segment and a J gene segment was required. A rearrangement was called productive if the CDR3 had no stop codons and remained in frame with V and J, and every other rearrangement was called non-productive. Following IMGT convention, CDR3 was defined as the stretch from the second conserved V-encoded cysteine to the conserved J-encoded phenylalanine. The earlier analysis of more than 450 of the donors excluded sequences that lacked an unambiguous match to a single V gene segment. An earlier analysis of 500 to 700 of the donors classified V segments as functional when productive rearrangements were above 56.7% and as segregating when the standard deviation between donors was above 5%. A statistical classification framework was built to diagnose cytomegalovirus status from the catalog of TCR beta chain sequences. In a later analysis, TCR nucleotide sequences were compared against IMGT/GENE-DB human TR gene sequences so that V and J genes could be assigned. The TCRdist pipeline was used in a later analysis to assign CDR3 sequences and most-parsimonious VDJ recombination scenarios. In a later analysis, each TCR beta chain was defined by its CDR3 amino acid sequence together with its V-gene family, and reads lacking a unique V-gene family were excluded. In a later analysis, around 600 highly shared, low-generation-probability nucleotide sequences were removed to address suspected cross-contamination and a sequencing artifact. For each public chain, a later analysis derived a clonal expansion index from normalized ranks of inferred template counts within each repertoire. In a later analysis, generation probabilities were computed using a VDJ recombination model fitted to out-of-frame rearrangements, and the results were checked against IGoR. In a later analysis, TCR-TCR, TCR-HLA and TCR-CMV co-occurrence was scored with hypergeometric tests, and a repertoire-size bias correction was applied to TCR pairs. False discovery rates were estimated in a later analysis by permuting HLA or CMV assignments 20 times. In a later analysis, co-occurring TCRs were grouped using DBSCAN, and TCRdist sequence similarity was added for clustering within HLA-allele-positive subsets. Co-occurrence clustering excluded repertoires with fewer than 30,000 or more than 120,000 public chains, plus five with anomalous nucleotide sharing. The immuneACCESS repertoire file appears here via TCRdb, limited to in-frame rearrangements. These files lack a portion of the clones; in checked studies, under half of the deficit traces to unresolved V genes, and the cause of the others is not known. The D gene and trimming were derived from the DNA, and the V and J assignments and clone size from that table. The table for this sample lists under 40,000 clones; 70% to 80% of them were counted only once. The top ten clonotypes cover around 8.4% of the sample.

Sequences were obtained from PBMCs. The rearranged segments are TRBV23-1 and TRBJ1-5; TRBD1 agrees with 7 junctional bases. TRBV23-1 is given ORF status, its function remaining uncertain. The source of this sequence is a woman between 25 and 40 years old in good health and CMV-seropositive. The CDR3 is CASSQRRQGPSNQPQHF. In nucleotides, the sequence is TGCGCCAGCAGTCAACGGCGACAGGGCCCTAGCAATCAGCCCCAGCATTTT.